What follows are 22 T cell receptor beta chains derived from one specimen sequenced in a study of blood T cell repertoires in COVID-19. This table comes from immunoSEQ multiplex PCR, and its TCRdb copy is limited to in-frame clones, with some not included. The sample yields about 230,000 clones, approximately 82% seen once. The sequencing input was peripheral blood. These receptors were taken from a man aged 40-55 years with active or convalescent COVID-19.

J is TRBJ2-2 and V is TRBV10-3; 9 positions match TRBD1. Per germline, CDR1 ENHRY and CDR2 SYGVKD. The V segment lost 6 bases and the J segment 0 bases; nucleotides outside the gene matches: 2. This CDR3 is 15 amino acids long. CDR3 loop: CAISRTGANTGELFF. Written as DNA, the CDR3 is TGTGCCATCAGCCGGACAGGGGCGAACACCGGGGAGCTGTTTTTT.

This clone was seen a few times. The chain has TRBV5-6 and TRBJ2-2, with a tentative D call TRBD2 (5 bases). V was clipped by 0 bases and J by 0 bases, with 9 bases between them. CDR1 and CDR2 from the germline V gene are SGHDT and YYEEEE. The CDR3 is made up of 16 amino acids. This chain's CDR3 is CASSLGPGSNTGELFF. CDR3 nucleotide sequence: TGTGCCAGCAGCTTGGGACCGGGATCGAACACCGGGGAGCTGTTTTTT.

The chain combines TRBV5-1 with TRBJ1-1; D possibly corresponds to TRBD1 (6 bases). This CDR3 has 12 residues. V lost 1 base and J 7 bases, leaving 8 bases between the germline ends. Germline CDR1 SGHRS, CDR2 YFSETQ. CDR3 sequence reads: CASSLKGGEAFF. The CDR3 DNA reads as TGCGCCAGCAGCTTGAAAGGGGGTGAAGCTTTCTTT.

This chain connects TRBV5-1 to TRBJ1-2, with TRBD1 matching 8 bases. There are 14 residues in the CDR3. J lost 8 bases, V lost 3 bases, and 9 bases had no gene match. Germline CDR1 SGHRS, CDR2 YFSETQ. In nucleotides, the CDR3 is TGCGCCAGCAGCTCCGACAGGGGATTAGGGGGCTACACCTTC. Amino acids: CASSSDRGLGGYTF.

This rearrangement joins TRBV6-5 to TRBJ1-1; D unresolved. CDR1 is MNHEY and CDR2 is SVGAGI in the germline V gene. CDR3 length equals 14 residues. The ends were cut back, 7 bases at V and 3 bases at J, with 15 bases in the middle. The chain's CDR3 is CASTTSGRDTEAFF. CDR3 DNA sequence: TGTGCCAGCACCACCAGCGGGAGGGACACTGAAGCTTTCTTT.

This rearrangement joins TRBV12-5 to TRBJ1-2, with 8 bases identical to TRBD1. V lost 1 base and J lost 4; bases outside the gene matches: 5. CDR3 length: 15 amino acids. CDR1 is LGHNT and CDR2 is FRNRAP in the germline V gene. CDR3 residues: CASGLAPGQGYGYTF. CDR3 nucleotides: TGTGCTAGTGGTTTGGCGCCAGGACAGGGCTATGGCTACACCTTC.

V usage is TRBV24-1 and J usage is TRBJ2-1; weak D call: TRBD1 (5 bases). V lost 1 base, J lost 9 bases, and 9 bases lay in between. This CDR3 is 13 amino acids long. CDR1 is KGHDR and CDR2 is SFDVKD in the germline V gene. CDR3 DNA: TGTGCCACCAGTGATTTACAGGTCGGTGAGCAGTTCTTC. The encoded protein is CATSDLQVGEQFF.

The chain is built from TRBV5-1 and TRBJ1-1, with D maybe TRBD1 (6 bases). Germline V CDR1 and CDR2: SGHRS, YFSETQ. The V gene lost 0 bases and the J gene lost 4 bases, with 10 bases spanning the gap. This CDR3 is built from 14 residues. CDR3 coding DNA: TGCGCCAGCAGCTTGGTGGACAGCCTCACTGAAGCTTTCTTT. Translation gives CASSLVDSLTEAFF.

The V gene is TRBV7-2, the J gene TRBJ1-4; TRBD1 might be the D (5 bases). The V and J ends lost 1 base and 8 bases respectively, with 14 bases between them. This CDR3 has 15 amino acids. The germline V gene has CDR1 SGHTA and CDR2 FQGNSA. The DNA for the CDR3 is TGTGCCAGCAGCTTAGTTGGGCAGGGAGGGGAAAAACTGTTTTTT. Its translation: CASSLVGQGGEKLFF. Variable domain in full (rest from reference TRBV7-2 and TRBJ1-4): GAGVSQSPSNKVTEKGKDVELRCDPISGHTALYWYRQSLGQGLEFLIYFQGNSAPDKSGLPSDRFSAERTGGSVSTLTIQRTQQEDSAVYLCASSLVGQGGEKLFFGSGTQLSVL.

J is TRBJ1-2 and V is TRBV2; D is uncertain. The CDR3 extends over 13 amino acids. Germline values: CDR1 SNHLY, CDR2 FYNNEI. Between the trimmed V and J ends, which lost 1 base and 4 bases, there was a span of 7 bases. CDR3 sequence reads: CASSEGESYGYTF. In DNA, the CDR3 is TGTGCCAGCAGTGAAGGAGAGAGCTATGGCTACACCTTC.

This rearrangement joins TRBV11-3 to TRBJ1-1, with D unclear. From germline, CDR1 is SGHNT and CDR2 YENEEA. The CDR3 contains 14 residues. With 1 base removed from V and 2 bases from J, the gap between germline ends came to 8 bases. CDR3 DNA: TGTGCCAGCAGCTTAGTGAACAGAAACACTGAAGCTTTCTTT. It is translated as CASSLVNRNTEAFF.

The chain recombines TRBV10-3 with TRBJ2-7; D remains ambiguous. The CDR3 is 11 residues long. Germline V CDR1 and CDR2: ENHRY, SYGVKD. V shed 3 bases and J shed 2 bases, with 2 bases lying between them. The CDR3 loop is CAISDTYEQYF. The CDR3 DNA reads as TGTGCCATCAGTGACACCTACGAGCAGTACTTC.

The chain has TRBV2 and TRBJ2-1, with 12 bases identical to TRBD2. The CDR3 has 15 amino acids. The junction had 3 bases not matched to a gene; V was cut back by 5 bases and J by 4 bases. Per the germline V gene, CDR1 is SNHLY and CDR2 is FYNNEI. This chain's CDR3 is CASSNLAGGYNEQFF. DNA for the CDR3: TGTGCCAGCAGTAATCTAGCGGGGGGGTACAATGAGCAGTTCTTC.

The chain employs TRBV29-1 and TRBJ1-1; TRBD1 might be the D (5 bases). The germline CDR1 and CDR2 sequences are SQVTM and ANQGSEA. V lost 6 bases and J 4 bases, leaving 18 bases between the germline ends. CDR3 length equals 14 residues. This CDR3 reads CSVYHVPGVTEAFF. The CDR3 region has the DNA TGCAGCGTCTACCACGTACCGGGGGTCACTGAAGCTTTCTTT.

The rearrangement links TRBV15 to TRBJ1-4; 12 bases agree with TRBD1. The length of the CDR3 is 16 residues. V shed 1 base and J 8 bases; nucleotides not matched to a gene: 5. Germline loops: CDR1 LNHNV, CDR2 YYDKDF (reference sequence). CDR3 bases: TGTGCCACCAGCAGAGGAGGGACAGGGGGCCACGAAAAACTGTTTTTT. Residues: CATSRGGTGGHEKLFF.

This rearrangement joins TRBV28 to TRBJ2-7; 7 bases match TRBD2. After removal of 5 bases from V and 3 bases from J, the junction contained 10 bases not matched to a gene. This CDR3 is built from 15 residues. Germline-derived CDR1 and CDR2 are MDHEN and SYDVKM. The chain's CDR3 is CASSESSGMVYEQYF. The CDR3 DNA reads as TGTGCCAGCAGTGAATCAAGCGGGATGGTCTACGAGCAGTACTTC.

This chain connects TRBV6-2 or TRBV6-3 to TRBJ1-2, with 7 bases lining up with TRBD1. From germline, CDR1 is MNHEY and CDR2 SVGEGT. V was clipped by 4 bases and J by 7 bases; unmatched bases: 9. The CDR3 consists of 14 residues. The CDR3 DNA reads TGTGCCAGCAGTTCCCGACAGGGCGGGTTTGGCTACACCTTC. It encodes CASSSRQGGFGYTF.

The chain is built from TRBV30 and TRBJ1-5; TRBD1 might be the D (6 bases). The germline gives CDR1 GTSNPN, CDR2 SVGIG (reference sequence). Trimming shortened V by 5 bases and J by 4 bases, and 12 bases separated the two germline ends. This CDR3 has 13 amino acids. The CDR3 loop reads CAWGRQGNQPQHF. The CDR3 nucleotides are TGTGCCTGGGGGCGTCAGGGGAATCAGCCCCAGCATTTT.

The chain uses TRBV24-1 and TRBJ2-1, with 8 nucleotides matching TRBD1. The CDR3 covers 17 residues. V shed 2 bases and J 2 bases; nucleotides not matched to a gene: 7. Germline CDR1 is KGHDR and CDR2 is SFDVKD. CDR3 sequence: CATSDSPGTGPYNEQFF. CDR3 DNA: TGTGCCACCAGTGATTCCCCGGGGACAGGACCCTACAATGAGCAGTTCTTC.

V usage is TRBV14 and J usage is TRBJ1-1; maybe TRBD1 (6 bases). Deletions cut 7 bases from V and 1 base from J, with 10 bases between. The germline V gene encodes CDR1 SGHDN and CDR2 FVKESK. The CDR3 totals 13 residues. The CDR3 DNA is TGTGCCAGCAACGGACAGCAGAACACTGAAGCTTTCTTT. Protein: CASNGQQNTEAFF.

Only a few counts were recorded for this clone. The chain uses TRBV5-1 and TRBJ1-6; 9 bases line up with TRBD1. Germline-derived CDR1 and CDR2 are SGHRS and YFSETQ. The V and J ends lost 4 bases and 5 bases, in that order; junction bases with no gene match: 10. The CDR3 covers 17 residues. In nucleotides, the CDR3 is TGCGCCAGCAGCCCGGCCGGGACAGGGTTCGATAATTCACCCCTCCACTTT. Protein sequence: CASSPAGTGFDNSPLHF.

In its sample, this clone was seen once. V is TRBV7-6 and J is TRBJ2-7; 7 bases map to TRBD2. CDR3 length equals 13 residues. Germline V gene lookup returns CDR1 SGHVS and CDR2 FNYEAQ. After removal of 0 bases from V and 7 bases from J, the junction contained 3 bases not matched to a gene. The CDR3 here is CASSLAGEGEQYF. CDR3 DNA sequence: TGTGCCAGCAGCTTAGCGGGGGAGGGGGAGCAGTACTTC.